The table lists the clone carrying this T cell receptor (beta chain) with a count of one. Donors were healthy Caucasian individuals from Russia aged about 6 to 95. The data were taken from a study of blood T cells in healthy people across ages. In the study overall: About one barcoded beta molecule was captured per two T cells (by template switching).

Trimming stripped 5 bases from V and 5 bases from J, with 12 bases between. Germline loops: CDR1 KGHDR, CDR2 SFDVKD. This CDR3 has 13 amino acids. Next came a second PCR, run for about 7 to 11 cycles, which used a sample-barcoded 5' primer along with a J-beta primer mix. TCRdb independently ran MiXCR on the 5' RACE reads; one entry per CDR3 protein. The repertoire holds 1,100,000 or so distinct CDR3 sequences, with 35% to 55% as singletons. The chain combines TRBV24-1 with TRBJ2-7; D remains ambiguous. Sequenced input: blood. This sequence was found in a woman aged 60-75 years in good health. CDR3 protein: CATSASGSHEQYF. In DNA form, the CDR3 reads TGTGCCACCAGTGCTTCGGGTTCCCACGAGCAGTACTTC.